The rows below give T cell receptor beta chains drawn from one sample of a study of cytomegalovirus exposure and HLA in healthy donors. The protocol was immunoSEQ multiplex PCR, while the TCRdb copy is restricted to in-frame clones and leaves out a portion. The data contain 200,000 to 250,000 clones, about three quarters of them seen just once; the ten biggest clones take up 2.7%. Sequencing was performed on PBMCs. The receptor source for this set is a woman aged 60-75 years in good health and CMV-seropositive. The CDR3 runs from the conserved cysteine through the conserved F or W. The D gene is left open where the match is weak. Some rows have no size entry. The others give once, few or many, or a class for an expanded clone.

>TRBD2|TRBV9|TRBJ2-7|NA
TGTGCCAGCAGCGCTGGGACTAGTAATTACGAGCAGTACTTC
CASSAGTSNYEQYF
>NA|TRBV11-2|TRBJ2-2|NA
TGTGCCAGCAGCTTAGGGCAGGGCGGGGAGCTGTTTTTT
CASSLGQGGELFF
>NA|TRBV11-2|TRBJ2-1|NA
TGTGCCAGCAGCTTAAGCACGGGGAGCTACAATGAGCAGTTCTTC
CASSLSTGSYNEQFF
>NA|TRBV18|TRBJ2-2|NA
TGTGCCAGCTCACCACACAGCTTTAAAAACACCGGGGAGCTGTTTTTT
CASSPHSFKNTGELFF
>NA|TRBV15|TRBJ2-6|few
TGTGCCACCAGCAGAGAGACATCAGGCTCTGGGGCCAACGTCCTGACTTTC
CATSRETSGSGANVLTF
>NA|TRBV19|TRBJ2-4|NA
TGTGCCAGTAGTATAAGGTCGACAGGACGGGCCAAAAACATTCAGTACTTC
CASSIRSTGRAKNIQYF
>NA|TRBV28|TRBJ2-5|NA
TGTGCCAGCAGTAGCGGACCCCAACAAGAGACCCAGTACTTC
CASSSGPQQETQYF
>NA|TRBV28|TRBJ2-7|NA
TGTGCCAGCAGTTTAGTGGGCGGGGACTACGAGCAGTACTTC
CASSLVGGDYEQYF
>TRBD1|TRBV6-4|TRBJ2-1|NA
TGTGCCAGCAGCCCCGGGACAGGGTCCTACAATGAGCAGTTCTTC
CASSPGTGSYNEQFF
>NA|TRBV5-1|TRBJ1-3|NA
TGCGCCAGCAGCTTGGGGCAGGGCGGAAACACCATATATTTT
CASSLGQGGNTIYF
>NA|TRBV6-6|TRBJ2-1|few
TGTGCCAGCAGTTACGGGTCGGCAGGCTCCTACAATGAGCAGTTCTTC
CASSYGSAGSYNEQFF
>TRBD1|TRBV10-3|TRBJ1-1|NA
TGTGCCATCAGTGACCCTAGGGACAGCGAAGCTTTCTTT
CAISDPRDSEAFF
>TRBD2|TRBV7-9|TRBJ2-1|NA
TGTGCCAGCAGCCCCGGGACTAGCGGGAGTAACGACAATGAGCAGTTCTTC
CASSPGTSGSNDNEQFF
>NA|TRBV23-1|TRBJ2-7|NA
TGCGCCAGCAGGGACTTTTCGAGCTCCTACGAGCAGTACTTC
CASRDFSSSYEQYF
>TRBD2|TRBV6-1|TRBJ2-1|NA
TGTGCCAGCCATACTGTAGCGGGGGGTACAAATGAGCAGTTCTTC
CASHTVAGGTNEQFF
>NA|TRBV15|TRBJ2-7|once
TGTGCCACCAGCAGGACTACCCAACAGGGAAAGGGTTACGAGCAGTACTTC
CATSRTTQQGKGYEQYF
>TRBD1|TRBV7-2|TRBJ1-6|NA
TGTGCCAGCAGCTTAGAAGGGGGCTTTAGTTCACCCCTCCACTTT
CASSLEGGFSSPLHF
>TRBD1|TRBV5-1|TRBJ2-5|few
TGCGCCAGCAGCTTGACCAGGACAGGGGGCGAGGAGACCCAGTACTTC
CASSLTRTGGEETQYF
>TRBD1|TRBV6-1|TRBJ2-7|NA
TGTGCCAGCAGTGCCAACCTGGGACAGGGCAACGAGCAGTACTTC
CASSANLGQGNEQYF
>NA|TRBV2|TRBJ2-1|NA
TGTGCCAGCAGTGAATTTAGGCAGGGCGACTACAATGAGCAGTTCTTC
CASSEFRQGDYNEQFF
>NA|TRBV30|TRBJ2-7|NA
TGTGCCTGGAGTGGAAGGCAGGGTGCCTACGAGCAGTACTTC
CAWSGRQGAYEQYF
>NA|TRBV9|TRBJ1-1|few
TGTGCCAGCAGCCGCAGAGGGTCGGGGGGGACTGAAGCTTTCTTT
CASSRRGSGGTEAFF
>TRBD1|TRBV9|TRBJ1-3|NA
TGTGCCAGCAGCGTTGCCGGGACAGGGCCCGGAAACACCATATATTTT
CASSVAGTGPGNTIYF
>NA|TRBV2|TRBJ2-2|few
TGTGCCAGCAGTGCCCCCTCCGAGTTCGCGAACACCGGGGAGCTGTTTTTT
CASSAPSEFANTGELFF
>TRBD1|TRBV7-9|TRBJ1-4|NA
TGTGCCAGCAGCGATCGAAACCAGGGGACAGGGGTAGAAAAACTGTTTTTT
CASSDRNQGTGVEKLFF
>TRBD2|TRBV4-1|TRBJ2-1|NA
TGCGCCAGCAGCCAAACGGGACTAGCGGGCTACAATGAGCAGTTCTTC
CASSQTGLAGYNEQFF
>NA|TRBV29-1|TRBJ1-1|NA
TGCAGCGTTTTTATCACTGAAGCTTTCTTT
CSVFITEAFF
>NA|TRBV7-9|TRBJ1-5|few
TGTGCCAGCAGCTTAGGTGGGGGCGCGCAGCCCCAGCATTTT
CASSLGGGAQPQHF
>NA|TRBV14|TRBJ1-3|NA
TGTGCCAGCAGCCAAGTCCGCGACTCTGGAAACACCATATATTTT
CASSQVRDSGNTIYF
>TRBD2|TRBV5-1|TRBJ2-3|few
TGCGCCAGCAGCTTGGAAGGACTAGTCACAGATACGCAGTATTTT
CASSLEGLVTDTQYF
>TRBD1|TRBV6-1|TRBJ1-2|NA
TGTGCCAGCAGCTTGGGACAGGGGGCGCACGGCTACACCTTC
CASSLGQGAHGYTF
>NA|TRBV6-5|TRBJ2-7|NA
TGTGCCCCCTTGGGAGTCCCCTACGAGCAGTACTTC
CAPLGVPYEQYF
>TRBD2|TRBV30|TRBJ2-1|NA
TGTGCCTGGGGGACCGGACTAGCGGGAGGGAATGAGCAGTTCTTC
CAWGTGLAGGNEQFF
>TRBD2|TRBV19|TRBJ2-1|NA
TGTGCCAGTACCCCAGCGGGAGCGGCCTTTATCAATGAGCAGTTCTTC
CASTPAGAAFINEQFF
>TRBD1|TRBV9|TRBJ2-3|NA
TGTGCCAGCAGCGCTTGGACAGGGTCCACAGATACGCAGTATTTT
CASSAWTGSTDTQYF
>TRBD1|TRBV7-2|TRBJ1-5|NA
TGTGCCAGCAGCCAATCCCCAGGGGGTCCTAGCAATCAGCCCCAGCATTTT
CASSQSPGGPSNQPQHF
>TRBD1|TRBV11-2|TRBJ2-1|NA
TGTGCCAGCAGCTTAGTCTCCGGGACAGGAGAGCAGTTCTTC
CASSLVSGTGEQFF
>TRBD1|TRBV11-2|TRBJ1-6|NA
TGTGCCAGCAGCTTTAGGGGGCGAGAGGATTCACCCCTCCACTTT
CASSFRGREDSPLHF
>NA|TRBV7-2|TRBJ1-2|NA
TGTGCCAGCAGCCCCCAAGGAGAAAGCTATGGCTACACCTTC
CASSPQGESYGYTF
>TRBD1|TRBV7-9|TRBJ1-1|NA
TGTGCCAGCAGCTTAGCTCAGGGGGTCAACACTGAAGCTTTCTTT
CASSLAQGVNTEAFF
>TRBD2|TRBV19|TRBJ2-1|NA
TGTGCCAGTAATTCGGCAAGCGGGAGGGCCGTTGATGAGCAGTTCTTC
CASNSASGRAVDEQFF
>NA|TRBV11-2|TRBJ2-5|NA
TGTGCCAGTAGCCCGTGGTCTAGCGTACAAGAGACCCAGTACTTC
CASSPWSSVQETQYF
>TRBD2|TRBV25-1|TRBJ2-2|NA
TGTGCCAGCCGCTCTTCCATCACTAGCGGGAGTACCGGGGAGCTGTTTTTT
CASRSSITSGSTGELFF
>TRBD1|TRBV6-5|TRBJ2-5|NA
TGTGCCATCTCAAGGGGCCCAGGGGGCCAAGAGACCCAGTACTTC
CAISRGPGGQETQYF
>NA|TRBV6-5|TRBJ1-1|NA
TGTGCCAGCAGTTCCTGGTCGAGCGTGGCTTTCTTT
CASSSWSSVAFF
>NA|TRBV18|TRBJ1-1|NA
TGTGCCAGCTCACTAGCTGCCCCGGGGAGGGCTGAAGCTTTCTTT
CASSLAAPGRAEAFF
>NA|TRBV18|TRBJ1-1|NA
TGTGCCAGCTCACCCCCACAGCAGGGCAGGGGTGAAGCTTTCTTT
CASSPPQQGRGEAFF
>TRBD2|TRBV28|TRBJ2-7|NA
TGTGCCAGCAGTTTGAAGCGGGGGTTCTCCTACGAGCAGTACTTC
CASSLKRGFSYEQYF
>NA|TRBV7-2|TRBJ1-2|NA
TGTGCCAGCAGCCGAATAGTGGGGCCCTATGGCTACACCTTC
CASSRIVGPYGYTF